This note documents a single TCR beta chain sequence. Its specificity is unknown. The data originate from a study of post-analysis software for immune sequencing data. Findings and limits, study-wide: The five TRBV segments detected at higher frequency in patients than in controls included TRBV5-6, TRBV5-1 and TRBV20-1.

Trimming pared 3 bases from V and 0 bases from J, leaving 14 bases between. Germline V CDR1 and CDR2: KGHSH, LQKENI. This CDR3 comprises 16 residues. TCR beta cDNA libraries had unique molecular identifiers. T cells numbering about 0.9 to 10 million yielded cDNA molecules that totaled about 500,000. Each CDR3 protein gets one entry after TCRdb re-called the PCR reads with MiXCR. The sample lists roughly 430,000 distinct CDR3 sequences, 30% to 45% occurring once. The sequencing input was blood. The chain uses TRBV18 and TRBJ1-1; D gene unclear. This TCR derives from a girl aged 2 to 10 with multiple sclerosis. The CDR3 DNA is TGTGCCAGCTCACCGGGCGGAGGGAGGATGAACACTGAAGCTTTCTTT. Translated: CASSPGGGRMNTEAFF.